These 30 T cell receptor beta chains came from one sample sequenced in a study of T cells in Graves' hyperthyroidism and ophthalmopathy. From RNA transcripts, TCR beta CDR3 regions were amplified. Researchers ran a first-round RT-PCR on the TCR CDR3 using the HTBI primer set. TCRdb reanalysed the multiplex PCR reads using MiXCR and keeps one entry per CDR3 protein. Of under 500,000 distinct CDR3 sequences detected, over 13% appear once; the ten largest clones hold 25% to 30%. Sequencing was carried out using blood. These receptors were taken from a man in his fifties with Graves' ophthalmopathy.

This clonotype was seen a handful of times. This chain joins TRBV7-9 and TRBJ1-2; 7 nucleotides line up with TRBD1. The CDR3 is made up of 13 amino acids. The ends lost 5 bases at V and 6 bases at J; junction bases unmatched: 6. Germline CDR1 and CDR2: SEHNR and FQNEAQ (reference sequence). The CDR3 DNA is TGTGCCAGCAGCCGGACAGGACTTGATGGCTACACCTTC. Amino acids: CASSRTGLDGYTF.

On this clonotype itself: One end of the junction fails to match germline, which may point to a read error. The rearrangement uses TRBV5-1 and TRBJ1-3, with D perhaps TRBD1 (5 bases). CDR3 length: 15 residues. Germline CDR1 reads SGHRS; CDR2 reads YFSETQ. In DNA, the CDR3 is TGTGCCAGCAGCCCGGACAACCTCTCTGGAAACACCATATATTTT. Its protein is CASSPDNLSGNTIYF.

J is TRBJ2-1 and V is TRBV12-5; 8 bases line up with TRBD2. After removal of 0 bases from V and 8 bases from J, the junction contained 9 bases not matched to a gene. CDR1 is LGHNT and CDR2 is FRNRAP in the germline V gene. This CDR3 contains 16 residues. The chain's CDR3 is CASGLVRVSGIDEQFF. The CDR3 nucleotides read TGTGCTAGTGGTTTGGTACGTGTTAGCGGGATCGATGAGCAGTTCTTC. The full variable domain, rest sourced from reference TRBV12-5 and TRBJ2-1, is DARVTQTPRHKVTEMGQEVTMRCQPILGHNTVFWYRQTMMQGLELLAYFRNRAPLDDSGMPKDRFSAEMPDATLATLKIQPSEPRDSAVYFCASGLVRVSGIDEQFFGPGTRLTVL.

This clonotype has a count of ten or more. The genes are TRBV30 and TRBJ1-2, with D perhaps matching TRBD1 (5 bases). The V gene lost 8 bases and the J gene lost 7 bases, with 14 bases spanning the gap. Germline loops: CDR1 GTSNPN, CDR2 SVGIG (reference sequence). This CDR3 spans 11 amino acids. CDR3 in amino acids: CAPGASSGYTF. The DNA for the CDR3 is TGTGCCCCCGGGGCTAGTAGTGGCTACACCTTC.

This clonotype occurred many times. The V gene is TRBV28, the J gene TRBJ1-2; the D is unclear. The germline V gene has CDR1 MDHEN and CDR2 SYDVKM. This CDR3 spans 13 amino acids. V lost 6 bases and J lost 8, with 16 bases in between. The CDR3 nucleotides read TGTGCCAGCAGCCCGACTACCGGCGGGGGCTACACCTTC. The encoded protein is CASSPTTGGGYTF.

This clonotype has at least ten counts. CDR3 nucleotides: TGTGCCAGCAGCTCCGGGACTTTCAACACCGGGGAGCTGTTTTTT. Its protein is CASSSGTFNTGELFF. V usage is TRBV11-2 and J usage is TRBJ2-2; the D gene is possibly TRBD2 (6 bases). V shed 4 bases and J shed 2 bases, with 11 bases lying between them. CDR1 is SGHAT, CDR2 FQNNGV, per germline. The length of the CDR3 is 15 residues.

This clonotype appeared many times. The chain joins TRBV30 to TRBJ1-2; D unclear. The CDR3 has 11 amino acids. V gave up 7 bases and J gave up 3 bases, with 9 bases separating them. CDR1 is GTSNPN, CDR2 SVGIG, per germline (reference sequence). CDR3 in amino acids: CASDWDYGYTF. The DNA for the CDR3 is TGTGCCTCGGACTGGGACTATGGCTACACCTTC.

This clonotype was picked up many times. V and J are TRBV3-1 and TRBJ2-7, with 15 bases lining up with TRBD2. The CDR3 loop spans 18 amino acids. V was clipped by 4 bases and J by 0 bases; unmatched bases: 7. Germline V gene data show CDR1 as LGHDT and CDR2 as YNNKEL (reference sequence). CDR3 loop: CASSPRTSGRDSSYEQYF. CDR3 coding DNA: TGTGCCAGCAGCCCTCGGACTAGCGGGAGGGATAGCTCCTACGAGCAGTACTTC.

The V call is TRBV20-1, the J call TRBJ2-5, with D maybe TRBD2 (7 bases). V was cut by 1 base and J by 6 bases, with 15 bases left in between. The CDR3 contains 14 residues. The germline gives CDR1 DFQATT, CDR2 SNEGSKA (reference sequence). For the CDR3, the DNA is TGCAGTGCTAGAGTCCCGGGGGGCGCGCAGACCCAGTACTTC. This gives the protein CSARVPGGAQTQYF.

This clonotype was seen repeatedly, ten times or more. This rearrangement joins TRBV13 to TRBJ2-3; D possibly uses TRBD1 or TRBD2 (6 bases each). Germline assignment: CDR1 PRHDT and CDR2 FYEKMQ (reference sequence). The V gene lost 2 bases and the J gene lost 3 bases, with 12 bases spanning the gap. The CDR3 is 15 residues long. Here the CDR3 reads CASSLLRGLTDTQYF. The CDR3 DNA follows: TGTGCCAGCAGCTTACTACGGGGGCTTACAGATACGCAGTATTTT.

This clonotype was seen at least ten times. The CDR3 coding sequence is TGTGCCAGCAGCCAAGACCTACAGGGGTCGAGCAATCAGCCCCAGCATTTT. Translating it yields CASSQDLQGSSNQPQHF. The J gene is TRBJ1-5, the V gene TRBV3-1; 7 nucleotides match TRBD1. The germline V gene encodes CDR1 LGHDT and CDR2 YNNKEL (reference sequence). The length of the CDR3 is 17 residues. V was pared by 0 bases and J by 1 base, with 6 bases of the junction left unmatched.

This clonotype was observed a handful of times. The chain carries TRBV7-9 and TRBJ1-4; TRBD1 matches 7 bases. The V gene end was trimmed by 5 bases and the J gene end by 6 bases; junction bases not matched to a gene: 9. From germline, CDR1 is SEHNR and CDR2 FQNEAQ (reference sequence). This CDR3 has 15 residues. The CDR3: CASSKQGTGYEKLFF. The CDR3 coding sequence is TGTGCCAGCAGCAAACAGGGGACTGGATATGAAAAACTGTTTTTT.

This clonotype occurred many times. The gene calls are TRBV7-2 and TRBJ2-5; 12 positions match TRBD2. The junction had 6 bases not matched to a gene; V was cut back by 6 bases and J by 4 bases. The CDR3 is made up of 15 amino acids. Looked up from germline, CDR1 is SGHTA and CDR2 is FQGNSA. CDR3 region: CASSRTSGTGETQYF. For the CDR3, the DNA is TGTGCCAGCAGTCGGACTAGCGGGACGGGAGAGACCCAGTACTTC.

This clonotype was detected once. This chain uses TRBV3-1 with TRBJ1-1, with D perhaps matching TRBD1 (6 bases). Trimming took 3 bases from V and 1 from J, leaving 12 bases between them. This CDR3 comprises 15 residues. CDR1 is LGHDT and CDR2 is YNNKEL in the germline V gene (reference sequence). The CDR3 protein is CASSQRGHQNTEAFF. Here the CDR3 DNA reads TGTGCCAGCAGCCAGAGGGGACACCAGAACACTGAAGCTTTCTTT.

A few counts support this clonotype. CDR3 sequence (DNA): TGTGCCAGCAGTACTGGACAGGGGGCCGACTATGGCTACACCTTC. Protein product: CASSTGQGADYGYTF. The rearrangement joins TRBV28 to TRBJ1-2, with TRBD1 matching 11 bases. The CDR3 contains 15 residues. Losses at the gene ends were 5 bases for V and 3 bases for J; bases not matched to a gene: 5. CDR1 and CDR2 (germline): MDHEN, SYDVKM.

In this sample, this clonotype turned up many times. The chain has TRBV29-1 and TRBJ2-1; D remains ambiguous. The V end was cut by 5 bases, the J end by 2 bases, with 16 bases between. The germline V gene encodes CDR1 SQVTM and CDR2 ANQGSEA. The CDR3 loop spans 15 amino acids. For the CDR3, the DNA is TGCAGCGTTAGACTCCTGGCTTTAACCTACAATGAGCAGTTCTTC. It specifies CSVRLLALTYNEQFF.

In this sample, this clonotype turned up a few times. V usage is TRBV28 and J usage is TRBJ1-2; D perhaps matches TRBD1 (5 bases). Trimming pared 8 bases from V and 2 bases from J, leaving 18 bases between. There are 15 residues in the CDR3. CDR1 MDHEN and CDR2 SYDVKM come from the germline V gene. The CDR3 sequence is CASYTGRFINYGYTF. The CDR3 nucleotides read TGTGCCAGCTATACGGGACGGTTCATAAACTATGGCTACACCTTC.

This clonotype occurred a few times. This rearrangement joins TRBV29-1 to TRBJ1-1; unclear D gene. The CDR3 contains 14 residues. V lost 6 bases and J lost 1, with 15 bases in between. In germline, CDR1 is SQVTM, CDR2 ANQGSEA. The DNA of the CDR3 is TGCAGCGTCGCCATCGGACCGGGGAACACTGAAGCTTTCTTT. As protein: CSVAIGPGNTEAFF.

The CDR3 spells CASSEDRGSGANVLTF. The CDR3 region has the DNA TGTGCCAGCAGTGAAGATCGAGGATCTGGGGCCAACGTCCTGACTTTC. This sequence joins TRBV28 and TRBJ2-6; D gene ambiguous. Looked up from germline, CDR1 is MDHEN and CDR2 is SYDVKM. Trimming stripped 5 bases from V and 1 base from J, with 12 bases between. This CDR3 is built from 16 residues.

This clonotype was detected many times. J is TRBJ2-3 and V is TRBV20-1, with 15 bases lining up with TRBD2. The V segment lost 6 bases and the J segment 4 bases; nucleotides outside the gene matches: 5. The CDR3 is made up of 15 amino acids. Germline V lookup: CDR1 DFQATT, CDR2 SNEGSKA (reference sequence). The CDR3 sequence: CSALGLAGGSDTQYF. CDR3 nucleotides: TGCAGTGCCCTCGGACTAGCGGGAGGGTCAGATACGCAGTATTTT.

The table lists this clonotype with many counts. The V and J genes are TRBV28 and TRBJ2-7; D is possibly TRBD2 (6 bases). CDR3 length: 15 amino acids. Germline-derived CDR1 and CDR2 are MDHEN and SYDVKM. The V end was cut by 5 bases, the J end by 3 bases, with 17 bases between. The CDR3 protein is CASSAESGGNYEQYF. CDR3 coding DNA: TGTGCCAGCAGTGCTGAGAGTGGAGGGAACTACGAGCAGTACTTC.

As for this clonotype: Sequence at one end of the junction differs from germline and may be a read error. CDR3 amino acids: CASSKNYGCTF. Here the CDR3 DNA reads TGTGCCAGCAGCAAAAACTATGGCTGCACCTTC. This chain links TRBV28 with TRBJ1-2; D uncertain. The CDR3 totals 11 residues. CDR1 is MDHEN, CDR2 SYDVKM, per germline.

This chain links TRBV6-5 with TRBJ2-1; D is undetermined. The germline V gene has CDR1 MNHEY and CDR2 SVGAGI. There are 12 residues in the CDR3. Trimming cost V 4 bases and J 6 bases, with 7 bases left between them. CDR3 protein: CASSSQINEQFF. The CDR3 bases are TGTGCCAGCAGTTCCCAAATCAATGAGCAGTTCTTC.

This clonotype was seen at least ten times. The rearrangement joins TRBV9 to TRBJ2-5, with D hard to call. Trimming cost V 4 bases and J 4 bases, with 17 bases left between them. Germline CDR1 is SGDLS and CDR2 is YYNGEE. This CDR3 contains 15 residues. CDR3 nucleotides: TGTGCCAGCAGCCCGAACAGCCAATCGGGAGAGACCCAGTACTTC. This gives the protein CASSPNSQSGETQYF.

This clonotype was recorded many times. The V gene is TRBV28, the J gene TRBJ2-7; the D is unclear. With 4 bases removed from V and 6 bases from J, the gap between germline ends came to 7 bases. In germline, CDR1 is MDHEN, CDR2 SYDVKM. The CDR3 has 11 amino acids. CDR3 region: CASSSPGEQYF. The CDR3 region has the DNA TGTGCCAGCAGTTCCCCAGGCGAGCAGTACTTC.

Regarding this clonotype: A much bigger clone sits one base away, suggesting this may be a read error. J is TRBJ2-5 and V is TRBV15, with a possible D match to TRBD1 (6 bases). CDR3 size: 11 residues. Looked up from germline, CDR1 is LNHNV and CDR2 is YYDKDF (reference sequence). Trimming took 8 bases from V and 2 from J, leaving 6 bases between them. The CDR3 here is CATGQQETQYF. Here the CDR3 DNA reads TGTGCCACCGGACAGCAAGAGACCCAGTACTTC.

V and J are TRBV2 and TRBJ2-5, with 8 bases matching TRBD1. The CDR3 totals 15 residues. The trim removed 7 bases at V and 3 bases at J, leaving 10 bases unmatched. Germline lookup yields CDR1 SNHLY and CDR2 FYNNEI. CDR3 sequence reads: CASTSGTGFKETQYF. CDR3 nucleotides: TGTGCCAGCACCTCCGGGACAGGTTTTAAAGAGACCCAGTACTTC.

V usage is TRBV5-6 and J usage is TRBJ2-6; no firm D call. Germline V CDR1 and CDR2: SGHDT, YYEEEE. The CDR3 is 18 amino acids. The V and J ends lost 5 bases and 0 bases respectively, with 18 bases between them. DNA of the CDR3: TGTGCCAGCAGTGAAACAGCAACCAAGAGCTCTGGGGCCAACGTCCTGACTTTC. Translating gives CASSETATKSSGANVLTF.

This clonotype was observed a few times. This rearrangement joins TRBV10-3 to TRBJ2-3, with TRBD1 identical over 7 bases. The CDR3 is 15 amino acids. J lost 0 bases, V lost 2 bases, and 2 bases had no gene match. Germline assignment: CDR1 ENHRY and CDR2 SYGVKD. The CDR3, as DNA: TGTGCCATCAGTGAGCGGGACAGTAGCACAGATACGCAGTATTTT. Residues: CAISERDSSTDTQYF.

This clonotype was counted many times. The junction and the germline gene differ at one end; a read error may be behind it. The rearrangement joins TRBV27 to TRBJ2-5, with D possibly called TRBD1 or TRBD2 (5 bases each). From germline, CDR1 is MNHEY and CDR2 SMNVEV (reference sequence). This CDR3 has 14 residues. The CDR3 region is CASRGRDGQGTQYF. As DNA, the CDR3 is TGTGCCAGTCGAGGCCGGGACGGCCAAGGGACCCAGTACTTC.